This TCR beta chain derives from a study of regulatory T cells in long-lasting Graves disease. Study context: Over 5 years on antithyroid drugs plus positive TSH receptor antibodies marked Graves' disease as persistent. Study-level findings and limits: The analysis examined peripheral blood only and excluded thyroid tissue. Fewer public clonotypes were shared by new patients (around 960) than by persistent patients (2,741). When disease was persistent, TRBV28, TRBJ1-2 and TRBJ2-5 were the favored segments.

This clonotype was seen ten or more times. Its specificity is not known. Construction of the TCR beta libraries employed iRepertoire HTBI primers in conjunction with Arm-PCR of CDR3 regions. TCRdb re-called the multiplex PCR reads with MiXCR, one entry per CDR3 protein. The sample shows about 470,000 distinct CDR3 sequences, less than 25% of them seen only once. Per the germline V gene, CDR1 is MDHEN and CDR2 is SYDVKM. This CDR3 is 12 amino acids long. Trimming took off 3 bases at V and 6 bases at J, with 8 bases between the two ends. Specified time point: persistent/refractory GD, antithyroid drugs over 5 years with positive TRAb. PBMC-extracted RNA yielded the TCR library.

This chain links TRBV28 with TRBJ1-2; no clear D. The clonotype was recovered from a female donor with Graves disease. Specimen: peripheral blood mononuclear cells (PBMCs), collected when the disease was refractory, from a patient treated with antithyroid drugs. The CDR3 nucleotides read TGTGCCAGCAGTTTCGCCGGGGATGGCTACACCTTC. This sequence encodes CASSFAGDGYTF.